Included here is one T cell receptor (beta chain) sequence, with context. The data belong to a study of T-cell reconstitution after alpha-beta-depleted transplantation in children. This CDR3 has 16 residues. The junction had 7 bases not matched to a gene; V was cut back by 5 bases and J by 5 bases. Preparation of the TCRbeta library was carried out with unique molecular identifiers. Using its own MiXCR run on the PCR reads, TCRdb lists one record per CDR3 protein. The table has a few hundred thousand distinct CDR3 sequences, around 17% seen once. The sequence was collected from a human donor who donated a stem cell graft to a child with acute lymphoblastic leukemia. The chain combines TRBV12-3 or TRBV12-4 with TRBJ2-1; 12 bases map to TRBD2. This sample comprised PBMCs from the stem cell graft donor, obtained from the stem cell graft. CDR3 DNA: TGTGCCAGCAGTCGCCGGACTAGCGGGGAGGACAATGAGCAGTTCTTC. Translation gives CASSRRTSGEDNEQFF.